The 25 T cell receptor beta chains below all came from one sample that was sequenced in a study of blood T cell repertoires in COVID-19. Method: immunoSEQ multiplex PCR; TCRdb's copy keeps in-frame clones and lacks some. This repertoire shows 250,000 to 300,000 clones, about 90% found once; its top ten account for 0.95% to 1.5%. Material for sequencing was PBMCs or T cells enriched from blood (not recorded which). All receptors derive from a human donor in a cohort exposed to, infected with or recovered from COVID-19 (not recorded which). The donor label of this sample is uncertain.

The chain joins TRBV3-1 (or the pseudogene TRBV3-2) to TRBJ1-3; D possibly corresponds to TRBD1 (6 bases). Germline CDR1 LGHDT, CDR2 YNNKEL (reference sequence). V was clipped by 4 bases and J by 0 bases, with 7 bases between them. The CDR3 runs to 14 residues. DNA for the CDR3: TGTGCCAGCAGCCTACAGGGCTCTGGAAACACCATATATTTT. Translated: CASSLQGSGNTIYF.

This CDR3 reads CAISSGRVTDTQYF. The CDR3 DNA sequence: TGTGCCATCTCGTCGGGCAGGGTGACAGATACGCAGTATTTT. The V gene is TRBV10-3, the J gene TRBJ2-3; D might be TRBD1 (5 bases). CDR3 length: 14 residues. V shed 8 bases and J shed 3 bases, with 15 bases lying between them. Germline V lookup: CDR1 ENHRY, CDR2 SYGVKD.

V gene TRBV4-2 combines with J gene TRBJ1-4, with D uncertain. The CDR3 extends over 15 amino acids. Per germline, CDR1 LGHNA and CDR2 YNFKEQ. With 5 bases removed from V and 7 bases from J, the gap between germline ends came to 17 bases. For the CDR3, the DNA is TGTGCCAGCAGCGAAAGTTGGAGGGAGAGTGAAAAACTGTTTTTT. It encodes CASSESWRESEKLFF.

This chain joins TRBV7-2 and TRBJ2-4, with TRBD2 as a possible D gene (7 bases). V lost 0 bases, J lost 5 bases, and 11 bases lay in between. Per the germline V gene, CDR1 is SGHTA and CDR2 is FQGNSA. CDR3 length equals 15 residues. The CDR3 bases are TGTGCCAGCAGCTTAGCGGGGGGGCCAGAAAACATTCAGTACTTC. Translation: CASSLAGGPENIQYF.

The CDR3 reads CASMLSGTSSAEQYF. The CDR3 DNA reads TGTGCCAGCATGCTCTCCGGGACTAGCTCCGCCGAGCAGTACTTC. J is TRBJ2-7 and V is TRBV13; 9 nucleotides line up with TRBD2. The CDR3 consists of 15 residues. V was pared by 7 bases and J by 6 bases, with 13 bases of the junction left unmatched. Per germline, CDR1 PRHDT and CDR2 FYEKMQ (reference sequence).

This chain connects TRBV6-5 to TRBJ1-3; 7 nucleotides agree with TRBD1. V shed 11 bases, J shed 0 bases, and the junction held 10 bases outside the gene matches. CDR1 and CDR2 (germline): MNHEY, SVGAGI. The CDR3 runs to 15 residues. Here the CDR3 reads CAGRGTEGSGNTIYF. DNA of the CDR3: TGTGCCGGTAGAGGGACAGAAGGCTCTGGAAACACCATATATTTT.

The J gene is TRBJ1-5, the V gene TRBV10-3; 8 bases map to TRBD1. After removal of 11 bases from V and 4 bases from J, the junction contained 7 bases not matched to a gene. This CDR3 comprises 13 residues. Germline V gene lookup returns CDR1 ENHRY and CDR2 SYGVKD. CDR3 in amino acids: CASGQGNNQPQHF. In DNA, the CDR3 is TGTGCCTCCGGACAGGGTAATAATCAGCCCCAGCATTTT.

The J gene is TRBJ1-2, the V gene TRBV21-1; the table names TRBD1, a call not compared with the DNA. TRBV21-1 is reported as a pseudogene. The CDR3 loop spans 13 amino acids. The CDR3, as DNA: TGTGCCAGCAGCAAAGCGTACAGCTATGGCTACACCTTC. Translated, it gives CASSKAYSYGYTF.

The DNA for the CDR3 is TGTGCCAGCTCACCACAACGGTGGCAGGGGATAAACACTGAAGCTTTCTTT. It yields the protein CASSPQRWQGINTEAFF. V is TRBV18 and J is TRBJ1-1; the D gene is possibly TRBD1 (6 bases). Trimming took 1 base from V and 2 from J, leaving 17 bases between them. The CDR3 has 17 amino acids. Germline V gene lookup returns CDR1 KGHSH and CDR2 LQKENI.

This chain connects TRBV19 to TRBJ2-5, with TRBD1 matching over 9 bases. Trimming removed 5 bases from V and 0 bases from J; junction bases left unmatched: 4. CDR3 length equals 15 residues. Germline CDR1 is LNHDA and CDR2 is SQIVND (reference sequence). The CDR3 here is CASSGQGLYQETQYF. CDR3 nucleotides: TGTGCCAGTAGTGGACAGGGGCTGTACCAAGAGACCCAGTACTTC. Together with reference TRBV19 and TRBJ2-5, the CDR3 gives the full variable domain: DGGITQSPKYLFRKEGQNVTLSCEQNLNHDAMYWYRQDPGQGLRLIYYSQIVNDFQKGDIAEGYSVSREKKESFPLTVTSAQKNPTAFYLCASSGQGLYQETQYFGPGTRLLVL.

The J gene is TRBJ1-3, the V gene TRBV4-3; D is ambiguous. This CDR3 has 17 residues. Trimming removed 0 bases from V and 4 bases from J, with 16 bases in between. Per the germline V gene, CDR1 is LGHNA and CDR2 is YSLEER. The CDR3 nucleotides are TGCGCCAGCAGCCAAGATCAGGCAGGTCCGTTAGGAAACACCATATATTTT. It is translated as CASSQDQAGPLGNTIYF.

V usage is TRBV6-6 and J usage is TRBJ1-2; D perhaps matches TRBD1 (5 bases). Germline-derived CDR1 and CDR2 are MNHNY and SVGAGI (reference sequence). V was cut by 3 bases and J by 4 bases, with 18 bases left in between. CDR3 size: 16 residues. The CDR3 sequence is CASSYSANLQGYGYTF. CDR3 nucleotide sequence: TGTGCCAGCAGTTATTCGGCTAACCTCCAGGGCTATGGCTACACCTTC.

The J gene is TRBJ1-2, the V gene TRBV12-3 or TRBV12-4; D perhaps matches TRBD1 (5 bases). The CDR3 is 11 residues long. Trimming shortened V by 4 bases and J by 8 bases, and 8 bases separated the two germline ends. The CDR3 protein is CASSWGVGYTF. The CDR3 nucleotides are TGTGCCAGCAGTTGGGGGGTAGGCTACACCTTC.

V is TRBV7-2 and J is TRBJ2-7; 7 bases align to TRBD2. The CDR3 covers 13 residues. Per germline, CDR1 SGHTA and CDR2 FQGNSA. Trimming took 1 base from V and 3 from J; bases not matched to a gene: 0. This CDR3 is CASSLGGGYEQYF. The CDR3 coding sequence is TGTGCCAGCAGCTTAGGGGGGGGCTACGAGCAGTACTTC.

About this clone itself: This sample also contains other DNA sequences that code for the same CDR3. This chain links TRBV27 with TRBJ2-7, with TRBD1 matching over 8 bases. V trimming: 5 bases; J trimming: 4 bases; junction bases outside the gene matches: 1. In germline, CDR1 is MNHEY, CDR2 SMNVEV (reference sequence). The CDR3 runs to 12 residues. The CDR3 protein is CASSGQGYEQYF. Written as DNA, the CDR3 is TGTGCCAGCAGTGGACAGGGTTACGAGCAGTACTTC.

The rearrangement links TRBV13 to TRBJ2-2, with TRBD1 identical over 8 bases. Germline V CDR1 and CDR2: PRHDT, FYEKMQ (reference sequence). CDR3 length: 16 residues. Germline trimming cut 6 bases from V and 2 bases from J; bases unmatched to any gene: 8. The CDR3 sequence is CASRGQGAINTGELFF. The CDR3, as DNA: TGTGCCAGCAGAGGACAGGGCGCTATAAACACCGGGGAGCTGTTTTTT.

This clone was recorded only once. The chain carries TRBV19 and TRBJ2-3; TRBD2 aligns across 11 bases. CDR1 LNHDA and CDR2 SQIVND come from the germline V gene (reference sequence). V was pared by 6 bases and J by 6 bases, with 14 bases of the junction left unmatched. This CDR3 contains 17 residues. CDR3 sequence (DNA): TGTGCCAGTAGCCGAGCTAGCGGGGGGATCTTTAGGGATACGCAGTATTTT. This sequence encodes CASSRASGGIFRDTQYF.

This chain uses TRBV19 with TRBJ2-7, with D possibly matching TRBD1 (6 bases). Per germline, CDR1 LNHDA and CDR2 SQIVND (reference sequence). The CDR3 runs 13 residues. The ends were cut back, 5 bases at V and 5 bases at J, with 13 bases in the middle. The CDR3 is CASSSDSPDEQYF. DNA for the CDR3: TGTGCCAGTAGTTCGGACAGCCCCGACGAGCAGTACTTC.

The V and J genes are TRBV6-5 and TRBJ2-7; 7 bases are shared with TRBD2. The CDR3 is 16 amino acids. The V segment lost 4 bases and the J segment 2 bases; nucleotides outside the gene matches: 11. Germline values: CDR1 MNHEY, CDR2 SVGAGI. CDR3 sequence reads: CASSFLSSGEAYEQYF. The CDR3 bases are TGTGCCAGCAGTTTCCTCTCGAGCGGGGAGGCCTACGAGCAGTACTTC.

This clone was counted once. The chain couples TRBV13 to TRBJ2-7, with TRBD2 identical over 7 bases. The germline V gene has CDR1 PRHDT and CDR2 FYEKMQ (reference sequence). The J segment lost 2 bases and the V segment lost 5 bases, leaving 6 bases of the junction unmatched. This CDR3 contains 14 residues. The CDR3 region has the DNA TGTGCCAGCAGCCTCAAAAGCGGGGCCTACGAGCAGTACTTC. Translated: CASSLKSGAYEQYF.

The chain links TRBV13 to TRBJ2-2; TRBD2 matches 8 bases. With 5 bases clipped from V and 4 bases from J, the junction kept 18 bases outside the gene matches. Per the germline V gene, CDR1 is PRHDT and CDR2 is FYEKMQ (reference sequence). CDR3 size: 19 residues. The CDR3 DNA reads TGTGCCAGCAGCCATCGACGATATAGGACTAGCTTCGGCACCGGGGAGCTGTTTTTT. Residues: CASSHRRYRTSFGTGELFF.

The CDR3 nucleotides read TGTGCCAGTCGACTCAGAGCGAACACTGAAGCTTTCTTT. This sequence encodes CASRLRANTEAFF. The V gene is TRBV5-6, the J gene TRBJ1-1; D is unresolved. Germline CDR1 SGHDT, CDR2 YYEEEE. V was clipped by 8 bases and J by 1 base, with 12 bases between them. This CDR3 comprises 13 residues.

This clone has only one observation. This chain links TRBV4-1 with TRBJ1-5; 12 bases match TRBD1. Trimming took 5 bases from V and 7 from J; bases not matched to a gene: 6. CDR3 length equals 15 residues. The V gene's germline CDR1 is MGHRA and CDR2 YSYEKL. The CDR3 coding sequence is TGCGCCAGCAGCTGGGGACAGGGGGCTTACCAGCCCCAGCATTTT. Its translation: CASSWGQGAYQPQHF.

This chain joins TRBV4-1 and TRBJ2-7; TRBD1 matches at 8 bases. The junction had 6 bases not matched to a gene; V was cut back by 1 base and J by 4 bases. Germline V gene data show CDR1 as MGHRA and CDR2 as YSYEKL. The CDR3 runs 15 residues. The DNA for the CDR3 is TGCGCCAGCAGCCAAGGGCAGGGGGCTTCGTACGAGCAGTACTTC. This encodes CASSQGQGASYEQYF.

The CDR3 region is CASSRVGRDEQYF. The CDR3, as DNA: TGTGCCAGCAGTCGCGTCGGGCGGGACGAGCAGTACTTC. The rearrangement joins TRBV4-2 to TRBJ2-7; D possibly corresponds to TRBD2 (5 bases). V was shortened by 6 bases and J by 5 bases, with 14 bases between the two germline ends. The CDR3 is made up of 13 amino acids. Germline V lookup: CDR1 LGHNA, CDR2 YNFKEQ.